This is a list of T cell receptor beta chains from one sample in a study of blood T cell repertoires in COVID-19. Assay used: immunoSEQ multiplex PCR; TCRdb lists only in-frame clones, some missing. The sample records about 71,000 clones, about 80% being singletons. The specimen was peripheral blood. These receptors were taken from a man in his 70s with acute or convalescent COVID-19. Each CDR3 is given with its conserved first and last residue. A D gene is named only where the DNA matches it firmly. Not every row has a clone size; where given, it reads once, few, many or a size class.

d_call: TRBD2; j_call: TRBJ2-1; clone_size: NA; v_call: TRBV14; cdr3_nt: TGTGCCAGCAGCCAAGGTGACCATCCCGGGACTAGATATGAGCAGTTCTTC; cdr3_aa: CASSQGDHPGTRYEQFF
d_call: NA; j_call: TRBJ1-5; clone_size: once; v_call: TRBV19; cdr3_nt: TGTGCCAGTAGTCAGGGCTCGAATCAGCCCCAGCATTTT; cdr3_aa: CASSQGSNQPQHF
d_call: NA; j_call: TRBJ2-5; clone_size: NA; v_call: TRBV3-1/TRBV3-2; cdr3_nt: TGTGCCAGCAGCCCCCTAGGTGGCCAAGAGACCCAGTACTTC; cdr3_aa: CASSPLGGQETQYF
d_call: NA; j_call: TRBJ1-2; clone_size: NA; v_call: TRBV28; cdr3_nt: TGTGCCAGCATGGAGTCGGTTACTAACTATGGCTACACCTTC; cdr3_aa: CASMESVTNYGYTF
d_call: TRBD1; j_call: TRBJ1-1; clone_size: NA; v_call: TRBV5-1; cdr3_nt: TGCGCCAGCAGCTACTCGGGACAGACCCTGAGAGTGAACACTGAAGCTTTCTTT; cdr3_aa: CASSYSGQTLRVNTEAFF
d_call: NA; j_call: TRBJ1-2; clone_size: NA; v_call: TRBV5-6; cdr3_nt: TGTGCCAGCAGCCCGTACGAGGGTGGCTACACCTTC; cdr3_aa: CASSPYEGGYTF
d_call: TRBD2; j_call: TRBJ2-2; clone_size: NA; v_call: TRBV3-1/TRBV3-2; cdr3_nt: TGTGCCAGCAGCCAAGATCTACTAGCGGCCAACACCGGGGAGCTGTTTTTT; cdr3_aa: CASSQDLLAANTGELFF
d_call: TRBD2; j_call: TRBJ2-1; clone_size: NA; v_call: TRBV14; cdr3_nt: TGTGCCAGCAGCCTCATGACTAGCGGGAGTTACAATGAGCAGTTCTTC; cdr3_aa: CASSLMTSGSYNEQFF
d_call: TRBD2; j_call: TRBJ2-5; clone_size: NA; v_call: TRBV29-1; cdr3_nt: TGCAGCGTTGAAGCGGGACTAGCGGCTCGAGAGACCCAGTACTTC; cdr3_aa: CSVEAGLAARETQYF
d_call: TRBD1; j_call: TRBJ2-1; clone_size: NA; v_call: TRBV14; cdr3_nt: TGTGCCAGCAGCCCCCGGGACAGGCCGCAATTGGAGCAGTTCTTC; cdr3_aa: CASSPRDRPQLEQFF
d_call: NA; j_call: TRBJ1-1; clone_size: few; v_call: TRBV6-1; cdr3_nt: TGTGCCAGCAGTGAATACCTCCCAGACACTGAAGCTTTCTTT; cdr3_aa: CASSEYLPDTEAFF
d_call: TRBD1; j_call: TRBJ1-6; clone_size: NA; v_call: TRBV11-2; cdr3_nt: TGTGCCAGCAGTCTCTCACAGGGGCCCCTCCACTTT; cdr3_aa: CASSLSQGPLHF
d_call: NA; j_call: TRBJ1-2; clone_size: few; v_call: TRBV6-4; cdr3_nt: TGTGCCAGCAGTGCATTTCAGGGCAGCTATGGCTACACCTTC; cdr3_aa: CASSAFQGSYGYTF
d_call: NA; j_call: TRBJ1-1; clone_size: NA; v_call: TRBV3-1/TRBV3-2; cdr3_nt: TGTGCCAGCAGCCAAGGTCAGGGATATTCTGAAGCTTTCTTT; cdr3_aa: CASSQGQGYSEAFF
d_call: TRBD1; j_call: TRBJ1-2; clone_size: NA; v_call: TRBV4-3; cdr3_nt: TGCGCCAGCAGCAGACTAGGGACAGGGCGCTATGGCTACACCTTC; cdr3_aa: CASSRLGTGRYGYTF
d_call: TRBD2; j_call: TRBJ2-1; clone_size: NA; v_call: TRBV27; cdr3_nt: TGTGCCAACCCCCCAAAGCCCCACGGGACTAGCGGGAGGGGGAGGGACAATGAGCAGTTCTTC; cdr3_aa: CANPPKPHGTSGRGRDNEQFF
d_call: NA; j_call: TRBJ1-4; clone_size: few; v_call: TRBV7-6; cdr3_nt: TGTGCCAGCAGCCCCTTAAACAGCCTACAGACTGAAAAACTGTTTTTT; cdr3_aa: CASSPLNSLQTEKLFF
d_call: NA; j_call: TRBJ1-5; clone_size: NA; v_call: TRBV30; cdr3_nt: TGTGCCTGGAGGGGGGGACGGAGCAATCAGCCCCAGCATTTT; cdr3_aa: CAWRGGRSNQPQHF
d_call: NA; j_call: TRBJ1-6; clone_size: NA; v_call: TRBV27; cdr3_nt: TGTGCCAGCAGTTTCACAGGGATGAATTCACCCCTCCACTTT; cdr3_aa: CASSFTGMNSPLHF
d_call: NA; j_call: TRBJ2-1; clone_size: NA; v_call: TRBV2; cdr3_nt: TGTGCCAGCAGGACCAGGGGTAATGAGCAGTTCTTC; cdr3_aa: CASRTRGNEQFF
d_call: NA; j_call: TRBJ2-7; clone_size: NA; v_call: TRBV7-9; cdr3_nt: TGTGCCAGCAGCCCGTCGGGTACGGGGCAGTACTTC; cdr3_aa: CASSPSGTGQYF
d_call: NA; j_call: TRBJ1-1; clone_size: NA; v_call: TRBV11-1; cdr3_nt: TGTGCCAGCAGCCACCGGCGAGGGACCGGGGGGTTAGCTTTCTTT; cdr3_aa: CASSHRRGTGGLAFF
d_call: NA; j_call: TRBJ2-1; clone_size: NA; v_call: TRBV5-1; cdr3_nt: TGCGCCAGCAGCTTCCTCCAGGGAAATCACAATGAGCAGTTCTTC; cdr3_aa: CASSFLQGNHNEQFF
d_call: NA; j_call: TRBJ2-3; clone_size: NA; v_call: TRBV11-3; cdr3_nt: TGTGCCAGCAGTCTTAGACCGGGTACGCAGTATTTT; cdr3_aa: CASSLRPGTQYF
d_call: TRBD2; j_call: TRBJ2-5; clone_size: once; v_call: TRBV6-2/TRBV6-3; cdr3_nt: TGTGCCAGCAGTAGACTAGCGGGTATCCAAGAGACCCAGTACTTC; cdr3_aa: CASSRLAGIQETQYF
d_call: TRBD2; j_call: TRBJ2-5; clone_size: NA; v_call: TRBV7-7; cdr3_nt: TGTGCCAGCAGCTTCGGCAGGGAGGGAGAGGCCCAGTACTTC; cdr3_aa: CASSFGREGEAQYF
d_call: TRBD2; j_call: TRBJ2-1; clone_size: NA; v_call: TRBV24-1; cdr3_nt: TGTGCCACCAGTGCCCCCGGGACTAGCGGAACTAAACCGGACTCCTACAATGAGCAGTTCTTC; cdr3_aa: CATSAPGTSGTKPDSYNEQFF
d_call: NA; j_call: TRBJ2-7; clone_size: NA; v_call: TRBV14; cdr3_nt: TGTGCCAGCAGCGATCCCCCGCGGCACTACGAGCAGTACTTC; cdr3_aa: CASSDPPRHYEQYF
d_call: TRBD1; j_call: TRBJ1-2; clone_size: NA; v_call: TRBV24-1; cdr3_nt: TGTGCCACCAGTGATCATACCGGACAGGTAGTCGGCTACACCTTC; cdr3_aa: CATSDHTGQVVGYTF
d_call: TRBD2; j_call: TRBJ2-5; clone_size: NA; v_call: TRBV11-3; cdr3_nt: TGTGCCAGCAGCTTGGGACGGCGGGAGGGCGAGACCCAGTACTTC; cdr3_aa: CASSLGRREGETQYF
d_call: NA; j_call: TRBJ1-1; clone_size: NA; v_call: TRBV7-3; cdr3_nt: TGTGCCAGCAGATCAAAAACAGGTGAAGCTTTCTTT; cdr3_aa: CASRSKTGEAFF
d_call: TRBD1; j_call: TRBJ2-6; clone_size: NA; v_call: TRBV18; cdr3_nt: TGTGCCAGCTCACCTCGCGGGACAGGGGGACTAGCTGGGGCCAACGTCCTGACTTTC; cdr3_aa: CASSPRGTGGLAGANVLTF
d_call: TRBD2; j_call: TRBJ2-3; clone_size: NA; v_call: TRBV27; cdr3_nt: TGTGCCAGCAGTCCATCCGGGACTAGCGGGAGCACAGATACGCAGTATTTT; cdr3_aa: CASSPSGTSGSTDTQYF
d_call: TRBD1; j_call: TRBJ2-7; clone_size: NA; v_call: TRBV5-1; cdr3_nt: TGCGCCAGCAGCTCCACAGGGGGTCGGTACGAGCAGTACTTC; cdr3_aa: CASSSTGGRYEQYF
d_call: NA; j_call: TRBJ1-2; clone_size: NA; v_call: TRBV25-1; cdr3_nt: TGTGCCAGCAGAGACAGTGCCCACTATGGCTACACCTTC; cdr3_aa: CASRDSAHYGYTF
d_call: TRBD2; j_call: TRBJ2-3; clone_size: NA; v_call: TRBV7-6; cdr3_nt: TGTGCCAGCAGCCTAAGACTAGCGGAGTACACAGATACGCAGTATTTT; cdr3_aa: CASSLRLAEYTDTQYF
d_call: NA; j_call: TRBJ2-2; clone_size: NA; v_call: TRBV9; cdr3_nt: TGTGCCAGCAGCGTAGCTTTCACAGGGAACACCGGGGAGCTGTTTTTT; cdr3_aa: CASSVAFTGNTGELFF
d_call: NA; j_call: TRBJ2-5; clone_size: NA; v_call: TRBV18; cdr3_nt: TGTGCCAGCTCACCACCCTCAGGGGTAGGGGAGACCCAGTACTTC; cdr3_aa: CASSPPSGVGETQYF
d_call: NA; j_call: TRBJ2-3; clone_size: NA; v_call: TRBV5-1; cdr3_nt: TGCGCCAGCAGCCAGAGCCGGGGACAATCAACAGATACGCAGTATTTT; cdr3_aa: CASSQSRGQSTDTQYF
d_call: NA; j_call: TRBJ1-4; clone_size: NA; v_call: TRBV24-1; cdr3_nt: TGTGCCACCGGGACGGAGGGAGGAGAAAAACTGTTTTTT; cdr3_aa: CATGTEGGEKLFF
d_call: NA; j_call: TRBJ1-1; clone_size: NA; v_call: TRBV5-1; cdr3_nt: TGCGCCAGCGGCCCGGGAACTATAGGTAGCACTGAAGCTTTCTTT; cdr3_aa: CASGPGTIGSTEAFF
d_call: TRBD2; j_call: TRBJ2-2; clone_size: NA; v_call: TRBV11-3; cdr3_nt: TGTGCCAGCAGTTCGGGGACTAGCGGGGTGACCAACACCGGGGAGCTGTTTTTT; cdr3_aa: CASSSGTSGVTNTGELFF
d_call: TRBD2; j_call: TRBJ2-1; clone_size: NA; v_call: TRBV28; cdr3_nt: TGTGCCAGCAGTCCAACCCTATCCCCAGCGGGAGGTTACAATGAGCAGTTCTTC; cdr3_aa: CASSPTLSPAGGYNEQFF
d_call: TRBD1; j_call: TRBJ2-2; clone_size: many; v_call: TRBV30; cdr3_nt: TGTGCCTACCCGGGACAGAACGCGAACACCGGGGAGCTGTTTTTT; cdr3_aa: CAYPGQNANTGELFF
d_call: TRBD2; j_call: TRBJ2-2; clone_size: few; v_call: TRBV19; cdr3_nt: TGTGCCAGTTACCCCCGGGCGGGGGTTGGCACCGGGGAGCTGTTTTTT; cdr3_aa: CASYPRAGVGTGELFF
d_call: NA; j_call: TRBJ2-3; clone_size: NA; v_call: TRBV3-1/TRBV3-2; cdr3_nt: TGTGCCAGCAGCCATTCTGGGAGTAGTGTAGATACGCAGTATTTT; cdr3_aa: CASSHSGSSVDTQYF
d_call: NA; j_call: TRBJ2-7; clone_size: NA; v_call: TRBV27; cdr3_nt: TGTGCCAGCAGTCTAACAGGGTTTTTACACGAGCAGTACTTC; cdr3_aa: CASSLTGFLHEQYF